These 17 T cell receptor beta chains share one sample of origin, sequenced in a study of T cell responses to AZD1222 COVID-19 vaccine. The assay was immunoSEQ multiplex PCR, and TCRdb's table has in-frame clones only and misses some. The data show 90,000 to 150,000 clones, with less than 95% seen just once and 5.4% held by the top ten. The source was peripheral blood, collected on day 0 of AZD1222 vaccination. Receptor source: an adult in good health.

The CDR3 loop is CAWSVSRGERGRSPLHF. The CDR3, as DNA: TGTGCCTGGAGTGTATCTCGAGGGGAACGGGGTCGATCACCCCTCCACTTT. This chain links TRBV30 with TRBJ1-6; possible D gene TRBD1, 5 bases. The germline V gene encodes CDR1 GTSNPN and CDR2 SVGIG (reference sequence). With 0 bases removed from V and 10 bases from J, the gap between germline ends came to 22 bases. CDR3 size: 17 residues.

V and J are TRBV11-2 and TRBJ1-6, with unresolved D. Germline V CDR1 and CDR2: SGHAT, FQNNGV. Trimming pared 0 bases from V and 6 bases from J, leaving 6 bases between. The CDR3 covers 14 residues. This chain's CDR3 is CASSLDPGNSPLHF. In DNA form, the CDR3 reads TGTGCCAGCAGCTTAGACCCGGGTAATTCACCCCTCCACTTT.

This clone was observed a few times. For the CDR3, the DNA is TGTGCCAGCAGCGCGACGTCCGGGACAGCCGCCGGGGAGCTGTTTTTT. It codes for CASSATSGTAAGELFF. The genes are TRBV9 and TRBJ2-2, with 7 nucleotides matching TRBD1. J lost 6 bases, V lost 3 bases, and 11 bases had no gene match. The germline gives CDR1 SGDLS, CDR2 YYNGEE. The CDR3 totals 16 residues.

The CDR3: CASSFGQVANEQFF. As DNA, the CDR3 is TGTGCCAGCAGTTTTGGACAGGTAGCGAATGAGCAGTTCTTC. V is TRBV6-5 and J is TRBJ2-1; 7 nucleotides align to TRBD1. The CDR3 extends over 14 amino acids. The V gene end was trimmed by 4 bases and the J gene end by 7 bases; junction bases not matched to a gene: 7. Germline V gene sequence: CDR1 MNHEY, CDR2 SVGAGI.

The chain has TRBV2 and TRBJ1-6, with 10 positions matching TRBD1. The germline V gene encodes CDR1 SNHLY and CDR2 FYNNEI. The CDR3 runs to 14 residues. With 10 bases clipped from V and 12 bases from J, the junction kept 12 bases outside the gene matches. The CDR3 region is CATSRDRGFEPLHF. DNA for the CDR3: TGTGCCACCTCTCGGGACAGGGGATTTGAACCCCTCCACTTT.

The chain employs TRBV30 and TRBJ1-5, with TRBD1 as a possible D gene (6 bases). The CDR3 extends over 14 amino acids. V lost 2 bases to trimming and J lost 4 bases, with 12 bases between them. Germline CDR1 reads GTSNPN; CDR2 reads SVGIG (reference sequence). In nucleotides, the CDR3 is TGTGCCTGGAGTCTCACAGGGTTTAATCAGCCCCAGCATTTT. Translating gives CAWSLTGFNQPQHF.

This chain connects TRBV28 to TRBJ2-6; D is ambiguous. The CDR3 length is 15 residues. V shed 6 bases and J shed 2 bases, with 11 bases lying between them. Looked up from germline, CDR1 is MDHEN and CDR2 is SYDVKM. DNA of the CDR3: TGTGCCAGCAGCACACCCTCGGCTGGGGCCAACGTCCTGACTTTC. Translation: CASSTPSAGANVLTF.

V gene TRBV5-1 combines with J gene TRBJ1-2; the match to TRBD1 covers 8 bases. In germline, CDR1 is SGHRS, CDR2 YFSETQ. Trimming took 1 base from V and 7 from J; bases not matched to a gene: 6. The CDR3 is 14 residues long. CDR3 residues: CASSLKGTGAGYTF. The CDR3 nucleotides are TGCGCCAGCAGCTTGAAAGGGACAGGAGCTGGCTACACCTTC.

DNA of the CDR3: TGTGCCAGCTCACCAAGGACAGGGCGCGACGAGCAGTACTTC. It encodes CASSPRTGRDEQYF. This chain connects TRBV18 to TRBJ2-7; TRBD1 matches at 8 bases. Germline V gene sequence: CDR1 KGHSH, CDR2 LQKENI. After removal of 2 bases from V and 5 bases from J, the junction contained 5 bases not matched to a gene. The CDR3 extends over 14 amino acids. Full variable domain (missing parts from reference TRBV18 and TRBJ2-7): NAGVMQNPRHLVRRRGQEARLRCSPMKGHSHVYWYRQLPEEGLKFMVYLQKENIIDESGMPKERFSAEFPKEGPSILRIQQVVRGDSAAYFCASSPRTGRDEQYFGPGTRLTVT.

V gene TRBV18 combines with J gene TRBJ2-7; 7 bases fit TRBD2. With V trimmed by 1 base and J by 4 bases, 7 bases remained unmatched. The CDR3 sequence is 15 residues long. Germline V gene data show CDR1 as KGHSH and CDR2 as LQKENI. The CDR3 DNA is TGTGCCAGCTCACCACAGCCAACGGGGGGTTACGAGCAGTACTTC. This encodes CASSPQPTGGYEQYF.

The V call is TRBV27, the J call TRBJ2-1, with D possibly matching TRBD2 (5 bases). Trimming removed 8 bases from V and 5 bases from J, with 22 bases in between. Germline values: CDR1 MNHEY, CDR2 SMNVEV (reference sequence). CDR3 length: 16 amino acids. The chain's CDR3 is CASRELTGPRHNEQFF. In nucleotides, the CDR3 is TGTGCCAGCCGGGAACTCACGGGTCCGAGACACAATGAGCAGTTCTTC.

The rearrangement uses TRBV28 and TRBJ2-5; weak D call: TRBD1 (6 bases). CDR1 and CDR2 (germline): MDHEN, SYDVKM. CDR3 size: 16 residues. The V end lost 4 bases, the J end lost 2 bases, and 17 bases lay between the germline ends. The DNA of the CDR3 is TGTGCCAGCAGTTGGGCGAGGGGGACACCACAAGAGACCCAGTACTTC. Translation: CASSWARGTPQETQYF.

The rearrangement joins TRBV2 to TRBJ1-2; the match to TRBD1 covers 9 bases. J was trimmed by 3 bases and V by 8 bases; bases with no gene match: 4. The germline CDR1 and CDR2 sequences are SNHLY and FYNNEI. The CDR3 has 13 amino acids. CDR3 bases: TGTGCCAGCTTGGGACAGGGTGACTATGGCTACACCTTC. Encoded protein: CASLGQGDYGYTF.

The J gene is TRBJ1-6, the V gene TRBV2, with a possible D match to TRBD1 (5 bases). This CDR3 has 13 amino acids. Germline V CDR1 and CDR2: SNHLY, FYNNEI. V dropped 8 bases and J dropped 7 bases, with 12 bases sitting between them. CDR3 sequence (DNA): TGTGCCAGCCGCAGGGCGAGCAATTCACCCCTCCACTTT. It yields the protein CASRRASNSPLHF.

V and J are TRBV7-9 and TRBJ2-2; D unclear. This CDR3 is built from 16 residues. Trimming shortened V by 5 bases and J by 0 bases, and 13 bases separated the two germline ends. CDR1 SEHNR and CDR2 FQNEAQ come from the germline V gene (reference sequence). CDR3 nucleotide sequence: TGTGCCAGCAGCACCAAACTGAACTCGAACACCGGGGAGCTGTTTTTT. Encoded protein: CASSTKLNSNTGELFF. Based on the CDR3 plus reference TRBV7-9 and TRBJ2-2, the full variable domain is DTGVSQNPRHKITKRGQNVTFRCDPISEHNRLYWYRQTLGQGPEFLTYFQNEAQLEKSRLLSDRFSAERPKGSFSTLEIQRTEQGDSAMYLCASSTKLNSNTGELFFGEGSRLTVL.

The chain carries TRBV19 and TRBJ1-4; the D is unclear. Germline lookup yields CDR1 LNHDA and CDR2 SQIVND (reference sequence). V gave up 0 bases and J gave up 3 bases, with 11 bases separating them. This CDR3 has 16 amino acids. The CDR3 is CASSIDARVANEKLFF. As DNA, the CDR3 is TGTGCCAGTAGTATAGACGCCCGAGTGGCTAATGAAAAACTGTTTTTT. Based on the CDR3 plus reference TRBV19 and TRBJ1-4, the full variable domain is DGGITQSPKYLFRKEGQNVTLSCEQNLNHDAMYWYRQDPGQGLRLIYYSQIVNDFQKGDIAEGYSVSREKKESFPLTVTSAQKNPTAFYLCASSIDARVANEKLFFGSGTQLSVL.

V gene TRBV5-6 combines with J gene TRBJ1-3; D perhaps matches TRBD1 (5 bases). The V and J ends lost 0 bases and 3 bases respectively, with 7 bases between them. This CDR3 spans 14 amino acids. Per germline, CDR1 SGHDT and CDR2 YYEEEE. The CDR3, as DNA: TGTGCCAGCAGCTTGGGGGGCAATGGAAACACCATATATTTT. It translates to CASSLGGNGNTIYF.